These T cell receptor beta chains were read from a single sample in a study of T cells in Graves' hyperthyroidism and ophthalmopathy. TCRdb re-called the multiplex PCR reads through MiXCR, storing one row per CDR3 protein. The top ten hold 3.7% of the sample, which has around 350,000 distinct CDR3 sequences, about 18% seen once. Sequencing used blood. The receptors come from a woman between 18 and 29 years old with Graves' hyperthyroidism. Both conserved end residues are part of each CDR3. D genes are given only for firm matches. Clone sizes are given selectively: once, few, many, or a class where the clone is expanded.

J	V	D	size	DNA	CDR3
TRBJ2-4	TRBV18	.	few	TGTGCCAGCTCCCCAAGTAACATTCAGTACTTC	CASSPSNIQYF
TRBJ1-2	TRBV5-1	.	many	TGCGCCAGCAGCCCTGGGGCAGCCTACTTAAACTATGGCTACACCTTC	CASSPGAAYLNYGYTF
TRBJ1-1	TRBV6-5	.	many	TGTGCCAGCAGTTATTCATCCCCGGACACTGAAGCTTTCTTT	CASSYSSPDTEAFF
TRBJ2-7	TRBV28	.	many	TGTGCCAGCAGTTTAGGGTGGCGGGGCTGGGGCGAGCAGTACTTC	CASSLGWRGWGEQYF
TRBJ2-3	TRBV24-1	TRBD2	few	TGTGCCACCAGTGATTTTACCGGGGGGGATACAGATACGCAGTATTTT	CATSDFTGGDTDTQYF
TRBJ1-2	TRBV4-2	.	many	TGTGCCAGCAGCCCCGGGACGGCTTACAACTATGGCTACACCTTC	CASSPGTAYNYGYTF
TRBJ2-7	TRBV9	.	.	TGTGCCAGCAGCCAGAGAGACAGAGTCTACGAGCAGTACTTC	CASSQRDRVYEQYF
TRBJ2-5	TRBV7-6	.	many	TGTGCCAGCAGCTTAGGGGCAGGGTATGAGACCCAGTACTTC	CASSLGAGYETQYF
TRBJ1-6	TRBV6-4	.	.	TGTGCCAGCAGTGAAAGGGCCATCCCAACCTATAATTCACCCCTCCACTTT	CASSERAIPTYNSPLHF
TRBJ2-5	TRBV9	TRBD2	many	TGTGCCAGCAGCAGCGGGAGGGCCCAAGAGACCCAGTACTTC	CASSSGRAQETQYF
TRBJ2-2	TRBV28	.	.	TGTGCCAGCGGTGGACTAACTGACACCGGGGAGCTGTTTTTT	CASGGLTDTGELFF
TRBJ1-2	TRBV7-3	.	.	TGTGCCAGCAGCCCAGAAGGGGCTTTAGGTGGCTACACCTTC	CASSPEGALGGYTF
TRBJ1-2	TRBV6-5	.	many	TGTGCCAGCAGTTCTCACTTCTACTATGGCTACACCTTC	CASSSHFYYGYTF
TRBJ2-7	TRBV6-1	.	many	TGTGCCAGCAGCTTCCAGTGGGGGCGGTACGAGCAGTACTTC	CASSFQWGRYEQYF
TRBJ2-7	TRBV20-1	.	many	TGCAGTGCTAGAGAGGGCTACGAGCAGTACTTC	CSAREGYEQYF
TRBJ2-5	TRBV18	.	.	TGTGCCAGCTCACCGAAGTGGGGTAAAAGTGTCGACCAAGAGACCCAGTACTTC	CASSPKWGKSVDQETQYF
TRBJ2-5	TRBV3-1	TRBD2	many	TGTGCCAGCAGCCTTTCCGGGGGGAAAGAGACCCAGTACTTC	CASSLSGGKETQYF
TRBJ1-1	TRBV20-1	.	.	TGCAGTGCTAGTTCAGAGCGGAACACTGAAGCTTTCTTT	CSASSERNTEAFF
TRBJ2-5	TRBV18	.	many	TGTGCCAGCTCATCATACAACCTCCAAGAGACCCAGTACTTC	CASSSYNLQETQYF
TRBJ1-5	TRBV27	TRBD1	many	TGTGCCAGCAGTTTAATCGGGACAGCTTCAGGGGGCAATCAGCCCCAGCATTTT	CASSLIGTASGGNQPQHF
TRBJ1-1	TRBV5-1	TRBD1	many	TGCGCCAGCAGCTTGGGTTCCTGGGACAGGGTGAACACTGAAGCTTTCTTT	CASSLGSWDRVNTEAFF
TRBJ2-2	TRBV15	TRBD1	many	TGTGCCACCAGCAGGGACAGGGTGGACACCGGGGAGCTGTTTTTT	CATSRDRVDTGELFF
TRBJ2-7	TRBV20-1	TRBD1	many	TGCAGTGCTAGGGCTCGGACAGGTTCCTACGAGCAGTACTTC	CSARARTGSYEQYF
TRBJ1-1	TRBV29-1	.	.	TGCAGCGGTTACATTGCGGGCACTGAAGCTTTCTTT	CSGYIAGTEAFF
TRBJ2-5	TRBV12-3/TRBV12-4	.	many	TGTGCCAGCAGAAGAACATTGAGTCAAGAGACCCAGTACTTC	CASRRTLSQETQYF
TRBJ2-4	TRBV19	.	many	TGTGCCAGTAGTCTTCGCGACATGGGGGACATTCAGTACTTC	CASSLRDMGDIQYF
TRBJ2-7	TRBV12-3/TRBV12-4	.	many	TGTGCCAGCGGGCAGGGAAGCAACGAGCAGTACTTC	CASGQGSNEQYF
TRBJ2-7	TRBV6-1	.	many	TGTGCCAGCACCGAAGGTGGGGCCTACGAGCAGTACTTC	CASTEGGAYEQYF
TRBJ1-1	TRBV29-1	.	.	TGCAGCGGTAAACAGGCGAACACTGAAGCTTTCTTT	CSGKQANTEAFF
TRBJ1-1	TRBV19	TRBD1	.	TGTGCCAGTAGTATTTGGGGACAGGGCACTGAAGCTTTCTTT	CASSIWGQGTEAFF
TRBJ2-2	TRBV7-2	.	many	TGTGCCAGCAGCCGGACCAAGAACACCGGGGAGCTGTTTTTT	CASSRTKNTGELFF
TRBJ1-2	TRBV5-1	.	.	TGCGCCAGCACCGCGGACCGGGGTAACTATGGCTACACCTTC	CASTADRGNYGYTF
TRBJ2-5	TRBV6-4	TRBD2	.	TGTGCCAGCAGTGAAACGGCTAGCGGGAGTGAGACCCAGTACTTC	CASSETASGSETQYF
TRBJ2-5	TRBV12-3/TRBV12-4	TRBD2	many	TGTGCCAGCAGTTTCCTGGCTAGCGGCCGACAAGAGACCCAGTACTTC	CASSFLASGRQETQYF
TRBJ2-5	TRBV10-1	.	many	TGCGCCAGCAGTTCGACGTGGAGGGAGACCCAGTACTTC	CASSSTWRETQYF
TRBJ2-7	TRBV28	TRBD1	many	TGTGCCAGCAGTTTCCGGGACAGATCCTACGAGCAGTACTTC	CASSFRDRSYEQYF
TRBJ1-5	TRBV19	.	many	TGTGCCAGTAGCTCCCCCCGAGGTGGCAGCCTTAATAGCAATCAGCCCCAGCATTTT	CASSSPRGGSLNSNQPQHF
TRBJ1-5	TRBV7-8	.	many	TGTGCCAGCAGCCCCGGGCCCAGGAGGATCAATCAGCCCCAGCATTTT	CASSPGPRRINQPQHF
TRBJ2-2	TRBV10-2	TRBD1	many	TGCGCCAGCAGTGAACAGGGACAGTCCGGGGAGCTGTTTTTT	CASSEQGQSGELFF
TRBJ2-5	TRBV12-3/TRBV12-4	.	.	TGTGCCAGCACCCTGGCAGGGGCTCAGGAGACCCAGTACTTC	CASTLAGAQETQYF
TRBJ2-5	TRBV7-2	.	.	TGTGCCAGCAGCTTCTTTTCATCGGAGACCCAGTACTTC	CASSFFSSETQYF
TRBJ2-2	TRBV6-5	.	few	TGTGCCAGCAGTTTGGAGGGTACGAACACCGGGGAGCTGTTTTTT	CASSLEGTNTGELFF
TRBJ1-2	TRBV11-2	.	few	TGTGCCAGCAGCTTACTGAAGGACCGACTCTATGGCTACACCTTC	CASSLLKDRLYGYTF
TRBJ1-1	TRBV12-3/TRBV12-4	.	many	TGTGCCAGCAGTTTGGCCCTGGGGAACACTGAAGCTTTCTTT	CASSLALGNTEAFF
TRBJ2-7	TRBV11-1	.	many	TGTGCCAGCAGCCCCGGGCGAAGCTCCTACGAGCAGTACTTC	CASSPGRSSYEQYF
TRBJ1-2	TRBV4-2	TRBD1	many	TGTGCCAGCAGCCAGGCCACAGGGGACTATGGCTACACCTTC	CASSQATGDYGYTF
TRBJ1-1	TRBV12-3/TRBV12-4	.	.	TGTGCCAGCAGTCAAGCGGGTTATCGGTACGACACTGAAGCTTTCTTT	CASSQAGYRYDTEAFF
TRBJ1-1	TRBV20-1	.	many	TGCAATGCTCCCGGGGACACTGAAGCTTTCTTT	CNAPGDTEAFF